This TCR beta chain was identified in a study of human T cells and chemical hapten exposure. Study-level results: As the donors had alopecia, their immune response may differ from healthy people's. DPC sensitization did not alter TCRs above 1 in 1000 frequency.

The CDR3 runs 14 residues. Germline-derived CDR1 and CDR2 are SNHLY and FYNNEI. V lost 3 bases and J lost 8; bases outside the gene matches: 9. As to time point: patch test 3, about 24 weeks after DPC sensitization. Treatment reported: therapeutic diphenylcyclopropenone sensitization with weekly scalp DPC. Individual cDNA molecules received unique molecular identifiers in the library. MiXCR, applied by TCRdb to the RACE reads, yields one record per CDR3 protein. The data hold over 80,000 distinct CDR3 sequences, with about 11% observed a single time. Comments on this clonotype: The antigen remains unidentified.

This clonotype was obtained from a woman in her 30s with alopecia areata. Some clones in this sample may be carry-over from other donors' samples. This material consisted of whole blood, taken in connection with sensitization to the hapten diphenylcyclopropenone (DPC). The chain uses TRBV2 and TRBJ1-2, with 7 bases fitting TRBD1. The CDR3 loop reads CASSDYQTGNGYTF. For the CDR3, the DNA is TGTGCCAGCAGTGATTACCAGACAGGGAACGGCTACACCTTC.